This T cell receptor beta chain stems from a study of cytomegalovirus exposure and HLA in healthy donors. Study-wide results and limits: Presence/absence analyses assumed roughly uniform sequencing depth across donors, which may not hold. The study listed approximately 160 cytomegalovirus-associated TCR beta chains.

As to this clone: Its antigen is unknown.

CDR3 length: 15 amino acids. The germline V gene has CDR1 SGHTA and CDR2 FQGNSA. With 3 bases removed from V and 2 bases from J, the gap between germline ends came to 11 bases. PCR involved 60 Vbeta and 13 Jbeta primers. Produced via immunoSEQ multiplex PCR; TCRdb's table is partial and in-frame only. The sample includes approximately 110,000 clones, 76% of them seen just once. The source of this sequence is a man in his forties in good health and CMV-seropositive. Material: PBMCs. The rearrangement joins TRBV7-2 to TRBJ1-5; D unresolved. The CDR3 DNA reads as TGTGCCAGCAGCTTGAGGGATAACGGCAATCAGCCCCAGCATTTT. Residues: CASSLRDNGNQPQHF.